The rows below give T cell receptor beta chains drawn from one sample of a study of cytomegalovirus exposure and HLA in healthy donors. The protocol was immunoSEQ multiplex PCR, while the TCRdb copy is restricted to in-frame clones and leaves out a portion. This sample yields about 150,000 clones, of which about two thirds are seen a single time; 1.5% to 2% belongs to the top ten. The sample comprised PBMCs. The source of these receptors is a woman aged 18-29 years in good health and CMV-seronegative. Both conserved end residues are part of each CDR3.

v_gene	j_gene	CDR3aa
TRBV11-2	TRBJ2-5	CASSLGTVQETQYF
TRBV15	TRBJ1-1	CATSMTPNTEAFF
TRBV19	TRBJ1-4	CASSRGNRDNVEKLFF
TRBV9	TRBJ1-6	CASSVGGATPLHF
TRBV5-5	TRBJ2-5	CASSSDLGETQYF
TRBV7-2	TRBJ1-2	CASSSPTGSFNGYTF
TRBV7-6	TRBJ1-5	CASSLGTPFSNQPQHF
TRBV18	TRBJ2-2	CASSPPEAVNTGELFF
TRBV4-3	TRBJ2-7	CASSQDWGAYEQYF
TRBV11-1	TRBJ1-3	CASSLESYRGNTIYF
TRBV15	TRBJ2-2	CATSSSFLSGELFF
TRBV27	TRBJ1-6	CASSFDRVYNSPLHF
TRBV4-2	TRBJ1-2	CASSQDVIAGGGYGYTF
TRBV5-6	TRBJ2-5	CASSLRQGRETQYF
TRBV5-5	TRBJ1-4	CASSSQGNEKLFF
TRBV28	TRBJ1-5	CASSRQGLDNQPQHF
TRBV4-3	TRBJ2-7	CASSQDEVNSYEQYF
TRBV11-2	TRBJ2-1	CASGIPSEHYNEQFF
TRBV5-1	TRBJ2-1	CASSQGTYSYNEQFF
TRBV15	TRBJ1-4	CATSFRQATNEKLFF
TRBV7-9	TRBJ1-4	CASSLGEADWDEKLFF
TRBV7-9	TRBJ1-1	CASSPGDRGISSEAFF
TRBV5-4	TRBJ1-2	CASSLGLYGYTF
TRBV18	TRBJ1-2	CASSYSLRDGDYGYTF
TRBV19	TRBJ2-3	CASRPQALTDTQYF
TRBV2	TRBJ1-2	CASSYSLQPGPGDGYTF
TRBV28	TRBJ2-1	CASTLRLAGASEQFF
TRBV7-9	TRBJ2-3	CASSASGLSTDTQYF
TRBV7-9	TRBJ2-1	CASSFGTSGGYNEQFF
TRBV27	TRBJ2-1	CASSSPGGANEQFF
TRBV6-5	TRBJ2-7	CASSYQGFMDEQYF
TRBV11-1	TRBJ2-1	CASSLVRADEQFF
TRBV7-7	TRBJ2-7	CASSLSTDYEQYF
TRBV10-2	TRBJ2-1	CASTPAGVRVNEQFF
TRBV6-1	TRBJ1-5	CASSEGQGVYSNQPQHF
TRBV6-1	TRBJ1-2	CASSVVTGAYGYTF
TRBV7-9	TRBJ1-6	CASSPDRLPSPLHF
TRBV28	TRBJ2-7	CASTSGGADEQYF
TRBV7-3	TRBJ2-3	CASSLTGGTPDTQYF
TRBV7-9	TRBJ2-6	CASSPRSGVGANVLTF
TRBV5-1	TRBJ1-1	CASSRTGGERTEAFF
TRBV19	TRBJ1-5	CASSIGGGLQPQHF
TRBV9	TRBJ1-2	CASSVDGNYGYTF
TRBV18	TRBJ1-5	CASSSLDRIGNQPQHF
TRBV30	TRBJ2-2	CAWSVWASGIPGELFF
TRBV25-1	TRBJ2-3	CASSEYPGGPHTDTQYF
TRBV18	TRBJ1-1	CASSPGVNTEAFF
TRBV28	TRBJ1-3	CASSSSGAGNTIYF
TRBV2	TRBJ2-7	CASMRLGSSYEQYF
TRBV4-3	TRBJ2-3	CASSHFARSGGWADTQYF